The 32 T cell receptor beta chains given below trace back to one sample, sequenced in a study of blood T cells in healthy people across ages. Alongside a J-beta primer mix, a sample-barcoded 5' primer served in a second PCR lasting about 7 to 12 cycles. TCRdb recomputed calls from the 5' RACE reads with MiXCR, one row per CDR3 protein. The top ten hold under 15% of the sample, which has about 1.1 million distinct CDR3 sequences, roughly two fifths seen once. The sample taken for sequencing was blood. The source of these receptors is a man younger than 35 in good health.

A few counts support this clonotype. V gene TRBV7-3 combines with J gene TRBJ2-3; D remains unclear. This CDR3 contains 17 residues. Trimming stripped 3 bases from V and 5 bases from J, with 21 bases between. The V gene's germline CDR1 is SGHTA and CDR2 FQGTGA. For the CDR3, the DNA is TGTGCCAGCAGCTTTGCCTCGCCAGGCCAGGCTGGAGATACGCAGTATTTT. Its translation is CASSFASPGQAGDTQYF.

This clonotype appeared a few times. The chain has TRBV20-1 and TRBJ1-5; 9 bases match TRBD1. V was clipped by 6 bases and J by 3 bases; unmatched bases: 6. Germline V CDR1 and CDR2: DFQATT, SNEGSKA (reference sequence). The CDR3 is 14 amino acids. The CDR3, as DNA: TGCAGTGCGAGGACAGGGGTGAACAATCAGCCCCAGCATTTT. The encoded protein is CSARTGVNNQPQHF.

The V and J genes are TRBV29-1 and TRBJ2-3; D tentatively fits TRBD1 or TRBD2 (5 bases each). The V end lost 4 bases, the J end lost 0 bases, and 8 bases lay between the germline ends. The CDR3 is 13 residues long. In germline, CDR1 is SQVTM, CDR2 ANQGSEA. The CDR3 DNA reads TGCAGCGTTGGGGGGTCTAGCACAGATACGCAGTATTTT. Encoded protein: CSVGGSSTDTQYF.

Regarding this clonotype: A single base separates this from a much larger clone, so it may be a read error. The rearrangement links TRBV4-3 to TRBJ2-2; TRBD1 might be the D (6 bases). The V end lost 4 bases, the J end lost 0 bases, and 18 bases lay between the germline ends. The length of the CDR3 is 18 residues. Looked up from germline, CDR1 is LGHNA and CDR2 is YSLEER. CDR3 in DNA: TGCGCCAGCAGCCGAGCTCCTCCGGGACACACGAACACCGGGGAGCTGTTTTTT. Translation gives CASSRAPPGHTNTGELFF.

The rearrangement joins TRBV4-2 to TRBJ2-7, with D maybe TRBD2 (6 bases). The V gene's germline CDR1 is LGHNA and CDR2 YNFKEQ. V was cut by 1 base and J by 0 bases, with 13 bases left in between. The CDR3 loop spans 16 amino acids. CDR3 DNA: TGTGCCAGCAGCCAAGTAAGCTCGACTAGCTCCTACGAGCAGTACTTC. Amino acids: CASSQVSSTSSYEQYF.

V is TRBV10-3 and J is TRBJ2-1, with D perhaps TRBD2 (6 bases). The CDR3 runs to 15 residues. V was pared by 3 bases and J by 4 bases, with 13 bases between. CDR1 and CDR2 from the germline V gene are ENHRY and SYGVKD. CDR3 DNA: TGTGCCATCAGTGATGCTAGCGCTGGATACAATGAGCAGTTCTTC. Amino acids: CAISDASAGYNEQFF.

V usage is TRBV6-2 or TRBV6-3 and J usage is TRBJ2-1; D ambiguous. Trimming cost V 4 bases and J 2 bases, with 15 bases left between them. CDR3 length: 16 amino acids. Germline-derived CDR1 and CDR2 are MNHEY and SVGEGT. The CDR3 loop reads CASSSTLVEPYNEQFF. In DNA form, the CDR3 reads TGTGCCAGCAGTTCGACTCTAGTTGAACCCTACAATGAGCAGTTCTTC.

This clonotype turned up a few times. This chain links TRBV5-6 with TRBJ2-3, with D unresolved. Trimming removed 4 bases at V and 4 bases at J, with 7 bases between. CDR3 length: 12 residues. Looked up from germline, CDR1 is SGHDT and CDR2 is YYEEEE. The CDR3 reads CASSEQPDTQYF. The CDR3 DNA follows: TGTGCCAGCAGCGAACAGCCAGATACGCAGTATTTT.

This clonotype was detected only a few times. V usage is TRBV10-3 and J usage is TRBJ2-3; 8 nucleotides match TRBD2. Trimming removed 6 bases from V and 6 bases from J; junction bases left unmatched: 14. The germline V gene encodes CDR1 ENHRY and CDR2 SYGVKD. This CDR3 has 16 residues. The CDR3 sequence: CAIRATGTRWSDTQYF. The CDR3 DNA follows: TGTGCCATCAGAGCCACCGGGACTAGATGGTCTGATACGCAGTATTTT.

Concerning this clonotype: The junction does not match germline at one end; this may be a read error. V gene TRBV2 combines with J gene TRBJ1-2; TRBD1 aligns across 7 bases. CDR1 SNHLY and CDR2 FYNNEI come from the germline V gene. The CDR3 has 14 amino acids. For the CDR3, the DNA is TGTGCCAGCATTGAAGGGGGCTCCAACTATGGCTACACCTTC. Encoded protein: CASIEGGSNYGYTF.

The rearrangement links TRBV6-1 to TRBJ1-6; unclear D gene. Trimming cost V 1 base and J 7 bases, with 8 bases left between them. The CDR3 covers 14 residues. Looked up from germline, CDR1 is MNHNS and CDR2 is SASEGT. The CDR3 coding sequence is TGTGCCAGCAGTGAAGTTGGCGGAAATTCACCCCTCCACTTT. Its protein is CASSEVGGNSPLHF.

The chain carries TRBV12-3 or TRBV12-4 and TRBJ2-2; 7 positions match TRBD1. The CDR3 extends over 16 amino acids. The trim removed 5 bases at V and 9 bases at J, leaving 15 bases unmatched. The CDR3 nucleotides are TGTGCCAGCAGTCTTACGTCGACAGGGTTAATCCGGGAGCTGTTTTTT. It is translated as CASSLTSTGLIRELFF.

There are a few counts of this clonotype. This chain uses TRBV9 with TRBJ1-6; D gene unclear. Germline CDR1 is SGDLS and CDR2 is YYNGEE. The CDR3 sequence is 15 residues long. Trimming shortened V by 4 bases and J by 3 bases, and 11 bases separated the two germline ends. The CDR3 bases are TGTGCCAGCAGCTCGGACGGAATCTATAATTCACCCCTCCACTTT. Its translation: CASSSDGIYNSPLHF.

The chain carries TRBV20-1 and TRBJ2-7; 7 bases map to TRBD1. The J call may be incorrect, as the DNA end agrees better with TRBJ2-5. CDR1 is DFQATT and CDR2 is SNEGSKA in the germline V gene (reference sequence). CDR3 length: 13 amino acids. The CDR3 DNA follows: TGCAGTGCTAGGGACAGGCTTGACGAGACCCAGTACTTC. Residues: CSARDRLDETQYF.

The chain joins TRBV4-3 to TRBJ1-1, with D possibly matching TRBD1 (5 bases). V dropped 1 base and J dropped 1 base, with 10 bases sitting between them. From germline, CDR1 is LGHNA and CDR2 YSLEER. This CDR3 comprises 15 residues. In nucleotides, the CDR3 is TGCGCCAGCAGCCAAGCTGACAGACAGAACACTGAAGCTTTCTTT. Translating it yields CASSQADRQNTEAFF.

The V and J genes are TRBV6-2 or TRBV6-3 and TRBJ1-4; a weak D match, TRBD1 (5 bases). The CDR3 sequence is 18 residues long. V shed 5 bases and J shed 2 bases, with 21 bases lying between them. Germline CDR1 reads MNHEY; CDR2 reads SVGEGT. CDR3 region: CASSDLLGTPVTNEKLFF. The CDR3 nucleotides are TGTGCCAGCAGTGACCTTCTTGGGACGCCTGTGACTAATGAAAAACTGTTTTTT.

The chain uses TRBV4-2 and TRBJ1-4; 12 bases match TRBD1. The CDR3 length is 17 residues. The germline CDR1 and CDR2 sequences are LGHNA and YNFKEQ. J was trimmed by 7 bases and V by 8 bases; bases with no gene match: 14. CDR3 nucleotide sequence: TGTGCCAGCGGCCGACTACCGGGACAGGGGGCGAGTGAAAAACTGTTTTTT. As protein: CASGRLPGQGASEKLFF.

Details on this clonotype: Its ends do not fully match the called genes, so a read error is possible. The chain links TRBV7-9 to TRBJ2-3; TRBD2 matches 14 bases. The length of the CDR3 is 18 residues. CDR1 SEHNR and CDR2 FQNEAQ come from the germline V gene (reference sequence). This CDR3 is CASSERTSGGTSTGTQYF. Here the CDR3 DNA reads TGTGCCAGCAGCGAGCGGACTAGCGGGGGGACCAGCACAGGTACGCAGTATTTT. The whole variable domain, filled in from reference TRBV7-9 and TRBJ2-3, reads DTGVSQNPRHKITKRGQNVTFRCDPISEHNRLYWYRQTLGQGPEFLTYFQNEAQLEKSRLLSDRFSAERPKGSFSTLEIQRTEQGDSAMYLCASSERTSGGTSTGTQYFGPGTRLTVL.

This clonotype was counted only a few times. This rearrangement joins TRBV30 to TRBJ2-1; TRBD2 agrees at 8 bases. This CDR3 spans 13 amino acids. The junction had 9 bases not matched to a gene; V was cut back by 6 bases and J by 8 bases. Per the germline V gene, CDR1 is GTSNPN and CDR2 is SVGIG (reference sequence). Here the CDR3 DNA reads TGTGCCTGTCGGGGGACTAGTTCCTATGAGCAGTTCTTC. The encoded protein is CACRGTSSYEQFF.

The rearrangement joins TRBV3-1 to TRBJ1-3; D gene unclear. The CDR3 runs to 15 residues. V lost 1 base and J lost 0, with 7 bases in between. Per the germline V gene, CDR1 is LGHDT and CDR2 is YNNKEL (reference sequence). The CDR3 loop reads CASSQAYSSGNTIYF. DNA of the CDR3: TGTGCCAGCAGCCAAGCGTACAGCTCTGGAAACACCATATATTTT.

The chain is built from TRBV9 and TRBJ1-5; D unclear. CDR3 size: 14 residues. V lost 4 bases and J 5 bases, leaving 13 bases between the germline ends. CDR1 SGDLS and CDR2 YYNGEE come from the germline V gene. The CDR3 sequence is CASSLGPSHQPQHF. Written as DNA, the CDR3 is TGTGCCAGCAGCTTAGGACCGTCCCATCAGCCCCAGCATTTT. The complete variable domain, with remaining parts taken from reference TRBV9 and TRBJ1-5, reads DSGVTQTPKHLITATGQRVTLRCSPRSGDLSVYWYQQSLDQGLQFLIQYYNGEERAKGNILERFSAQQFPDLHSELNLSSLELGDSALYFCASSLGPSHQPQHFGDGTRLSIL.

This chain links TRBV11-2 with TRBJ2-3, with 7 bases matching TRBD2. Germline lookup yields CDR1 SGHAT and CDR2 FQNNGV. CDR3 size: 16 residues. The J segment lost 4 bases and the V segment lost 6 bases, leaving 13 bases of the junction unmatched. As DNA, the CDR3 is TGTGCCAGCAGGTTCTTTGGGCGGGGGTTTTCAGATACGCAGTATTTT. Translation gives CASRFFGRGFSDTQYF.

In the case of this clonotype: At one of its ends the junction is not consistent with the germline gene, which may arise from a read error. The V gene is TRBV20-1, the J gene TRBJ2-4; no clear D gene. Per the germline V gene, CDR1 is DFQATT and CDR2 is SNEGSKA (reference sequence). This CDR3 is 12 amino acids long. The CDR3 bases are TGCAGTGCCCGCTTAGCCAAAAACAGTCAGTACTTC. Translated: CSARLAKNSQYF.

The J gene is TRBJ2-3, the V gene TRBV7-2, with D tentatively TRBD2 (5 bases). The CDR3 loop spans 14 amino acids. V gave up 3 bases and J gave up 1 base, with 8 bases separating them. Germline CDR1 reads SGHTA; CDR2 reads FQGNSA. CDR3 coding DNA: TGTGCCAGCAGCTTTAGCGAAGGCACAGATACGCAGTATTTT. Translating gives CASSFSEGTDTQYF.

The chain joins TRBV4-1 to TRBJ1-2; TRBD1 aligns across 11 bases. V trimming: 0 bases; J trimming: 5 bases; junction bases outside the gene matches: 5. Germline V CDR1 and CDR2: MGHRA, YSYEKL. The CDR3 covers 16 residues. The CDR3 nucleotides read TGCGCCAGCAGCCAAGAACCGGGACAGGGGGATTATGGCTACACCTTC. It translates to CASSQEPGQGDYGYTF.

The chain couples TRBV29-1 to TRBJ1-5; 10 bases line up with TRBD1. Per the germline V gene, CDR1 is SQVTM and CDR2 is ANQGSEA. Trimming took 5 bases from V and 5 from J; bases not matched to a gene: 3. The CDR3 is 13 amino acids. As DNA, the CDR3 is TGCAGCGTTTGGACAGGGGGTGATCAGCCCCAGCATTTT. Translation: CSVWTGGDQPQHF.

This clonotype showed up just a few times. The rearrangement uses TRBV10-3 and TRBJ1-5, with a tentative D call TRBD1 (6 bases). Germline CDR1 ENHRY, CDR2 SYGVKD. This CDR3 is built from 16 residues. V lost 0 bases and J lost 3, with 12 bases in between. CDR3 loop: CAISESIVGANQPQHF. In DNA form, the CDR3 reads TGTGCCATCAGTGAGTCGATTGTGGGGGCCAATCAGCCCCAGCATTTT.

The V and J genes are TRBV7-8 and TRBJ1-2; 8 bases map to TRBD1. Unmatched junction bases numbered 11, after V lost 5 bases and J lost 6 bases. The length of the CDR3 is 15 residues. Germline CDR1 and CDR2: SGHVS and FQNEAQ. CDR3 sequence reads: CASSQPTGALHGYTF. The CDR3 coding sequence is TGTGCCAGCAGCCAGCCGACAGGGGCCCTCCATGGCTACACCTTC.

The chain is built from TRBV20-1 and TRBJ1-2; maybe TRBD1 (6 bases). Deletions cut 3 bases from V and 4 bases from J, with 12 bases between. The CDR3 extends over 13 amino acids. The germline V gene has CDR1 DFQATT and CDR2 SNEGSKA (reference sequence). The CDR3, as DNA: TGCAGTGCTAGTCAGGGGACCTTCTATGGCTACACCTTC. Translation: CSASQGTFYGYTF.

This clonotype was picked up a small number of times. The chain's CDR3 is CASSTYRDTSSYEQYF. CDR3 nucleotides: TGTGCCAGCAGCACTTACCGGGACACCAGTTCCTACGAGCAGTACTTC. The rearrangement uses TRBV5-8 and TRBJ2-7; D may be TRBD1 (6 bases). The germline V gene has CDR1 SGHTS and CDR2 YDEGEE. This CDR3 comprises 16 residues. The V end was cut by 4 bases, the J end by 1 base, with 18 bases between.

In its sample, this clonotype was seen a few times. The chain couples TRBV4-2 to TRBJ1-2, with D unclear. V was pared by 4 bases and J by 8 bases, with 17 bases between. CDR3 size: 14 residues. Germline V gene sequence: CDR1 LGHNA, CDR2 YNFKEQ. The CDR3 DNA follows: TGTGCCAGCAGCCCCGAAGGTTTGGGTTACGGCTACACCTTC. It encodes CASSPEGLGYGYTF.

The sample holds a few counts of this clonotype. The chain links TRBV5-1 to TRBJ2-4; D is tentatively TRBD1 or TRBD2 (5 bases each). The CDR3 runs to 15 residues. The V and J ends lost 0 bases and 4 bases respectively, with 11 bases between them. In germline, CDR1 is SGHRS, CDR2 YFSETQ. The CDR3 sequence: CASSLAGGGKNIQYF. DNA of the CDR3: TGCGCCAGCAGCTTGGCCGGTGGGGGTAAAAACATTCAGTACTTC.